The 20 T cell receptor beta chains below all came from one sample that was sequenced in a study of shared clonotypes between healthy human individuals. The repertoire was sequenced with immunoSEQ multiplex PCR; TCRdb's copy has only in-frame clones and lacks some. Of hundreds of thousands of clones listed, 85% to 95% were seen once; the top ten hold over 0.09%. Terminally differentiated effector memory CD45RA+ cells were excluded by CCR7 positive selection of CD45RO-negative cells. Material for sequencing was naive CD8+ T cells sorted from blood. Receptors were obtained from a woman aged 25 to 45 in good health.

A note on this clone: This sample includes further DNA sequences coding for the same CDR3. This chain links TRBV27 with TRBJ2-1; perhaps TRBD2 as D (6 bases). Germline values: CDR1 MNHEY, CDR2 SMNVEV (reference sequence). CDR3 size: 13 residues. V dropped 6 bases and J dropped 3 bases, with 9 bases sitting between them. This chain's CDR3 is CASSSGVYNEQFF. CDR3 nucleotides: TGTGCCAGCAGCTCGGGAGTCTACAATGAGCAGTTCTTC.

This chain uses TRBV30 with TRBJ1-4; 8 bases fit TRBD1. CDR1 and CDR2 from the germline V gene are GTSNPN and SVGIG (reference sequence). This CDR3 comprises 14 residues. V shed 3 bases, J shed 5 bases, and the junction held 5 bases outside the gene matches. The CDR3 nucleotides read TGTGCCTGGAGCTCCGGACAGGGAAATGAAAAACTGTTTTTT. Translating it yields CAWSSGQGNEKLFF.

The chain uses TRBV10-3 and TRBJ2-5; 10 bases are shared with TRBD2. This CDR3 has 17 residues. Unmatched junction bases numbered 10, after V lost 1 base and J lost 5 bases. Germline CDR1 and CDR2: ENHRY and SYGVKD. CDR3 region: CAISELASGSFGETQYF. CDR3 DNA: TGTGCCATCAGTGAGTTAGCTAGCGGGAGCTTCGGGGAGACCCAGTACTTC.

The genes are TRBV11-2 and TRBJ2-3; 7 nucleotides agree with TRBD1. CDR3 length: 15 residues. The ends lost 5 bases at V and 0 bases at J; junction bases unmatched: 5. In germline, CDR1 is SGHAT, CDR2 FQNNGV. CDR3 region: CASSQGTASTDTQYF. The CDR3 DNA follows: TGTGCCAGCAGCCAAGGGACAGCCAGCACAGATACGCAGTATTTT.

The V and J genes are TRBV19 and TRBJ2-1, with D possibly matching TRBD2 (5 bases). V was shortened by 11 bases and J by 0 bases, with 26 bases between the two germline ends. CDR1 is LNHDA and CDR2 is SQIVND in the germline V gene (reference sequence). This CDR3 has 18 residues. CDR3 amino acids: CAAQRSSRSEGSYNEQFF. CDR3 bases: TGTGCCGCCCAGCGGAGTAGTCGGAGTGAGGGCTCCTACAATGAGCAGTTCTTC. The variable domain in full, with the rest retrieved from reference TRBV19 and TRBJ2-1, is DGGITQSPKYLFRKEGQNVTLSCEQNLNHDAMYWYRQDPGQGLRLIYYSQIVNDFQKGDIAEGYSVSREKKESFPLTVTSAQKNPTAFYLCAAQRSSRSEGSYNEQFFGPGTRLTVL.

The chain joins TRBV28 to TRBJ2-3, with D perhaps matching TRBD1 (6 bases). The CDR3 is 14 residues long. Trimming shortened V by 3 bases and J by 3 bases, and 10 bases separated the two germline ends. Looked up from germline, CDR1 is MDHEN and CDR2 is SYDVKM. The DNA for the CDR3 is TGTGCCAGCAGTTTCGACGGGACAACAGATACGCAGTATTTT. It yields the protein CASSFDGTTDTQYF. Filled out from reference TRBV28 and TRBJ2-3, the complete variable domain reads DVKVTQSSRYLVKRTGEKVFLECVQDMDHENMFWYRQDPGLGLRLIYFSYDVKMKEKGDIPEGYSVSREKKERFSLILESASTNQTSMYLCASSFDGTTDTQYFGPGTRLTVL.

V usage is TRBV9 and J usage is TRBJ2-7; D is perhaps TRBD2 (5 bases). Germline values: CDR1 SGDLS, CDR2 YYNGEE. The CDR3 loop spans 15 amino acids. The V and J ends lost 0 bases and 6 bases respectively, with 16 bases between them. DNA for the CDR3: TGTGCCAGCAGCGTAGGCCTCGACGCAGAGGGCGAGCAGTACTTC. This codes for CASSVGLDAEGEQYF.

The chain joins TRBV6-5 to TRBJ2-1; D not resolved. The germline gives CDR1 MNHEY, CDR2 SVGAGI. This CDR3 is 14 amino acids long. V dropped 0 bases and J dropped 2 bases, with 5 bases sitting between them. The CDR3 DNA follows: TGTGCCAGCAGTTACTCGGCTACCTACAATGAGCAGTTCTTC. Residues: CASSYSATYNEQFF.

The V call is TRBV29-1, the J call TRBJ2-3; D possibly corresponds to TRBD1 (6 bases). This CDR3 region has 14 residues. V was shortened by 8 bases and J by 1 base, with 16 bases between the two germline ends. The germline CDR1 and CDR2 sequences are SQVTM and ANQGSEA. CDR3 residues: CSLSQGLGTDTQYF. The CDR3, as DNA: TGCAGCCTATCTCAGGGGTTAGGCACAGATACGCAGTATTTT.

The rearrangement joins TRBV15 to TRBJ2-7, with 11 nucleotides matching TRBD2. Per the germline V gene, CDR1 is LNHNV and CDR2 is YYDKDF (reference sequence). V shed 2 bases and J 3 bases; nucleotides not matched to a gene: 12. The CDR3 is made up of 18 amino acids. The CDR3 protein is CATSRLTNLAGGVYEQYF. The CDR3 DNA is TGTGCCACCAGCAGACTGACGAATTTAGCGGGAGGGGTCTACGAGCAGTACTTC.

This chain joins TRBV1 and TRBJ2-2; TRBD1 is the table's D call, not checked against the DNA. TRBV1 is a pseudogene. This CDR3 has 15 residues. CDR3 nucleotides: TGCACCAGCAGCCAAGAATGGGGCCGTACTGGGGAGCTGTTTTTT. Encoded protein: CTSSQEWGRTGELFF.

To note about this clone: Other nucleotide sequences in the sample specify the same CDR3. CDR3 nucleotides: TGTGCCAGCAGCTTAGCCCGCGACTACGAGCAGTACTTC. Its translation: CASSLARDYEQYF. The genes are TRBV13 and TRBJ2-7; D call uncertain. Per germline, CDR1 PRHDT and CDR2 FYEKMQ (reference sequence). Trimming stripped 1 base from V and 3 bases from J, with 7 bases between. This CDR3 comprises 13 residues.

The chain links TRBV5-6 to TRBJ2-7; D may be TRBD1 (5 bases). The V and J ends lost 0 bases and 0 bases respectively, with 7 bases between them. Germline assignment: CDR1 SGHDT and CDR2 YYEEEE. This CDR3 has 14 amino acids. The CDR3 region has the DNA TGTGCCAGCAGCTTGGGACAGCCCTCCTACGAGCAGTACTTC. Protein sequence: CASSLGQPSYEQYF.

The chain uses TRBV14 and TRBJ2-7; perhaps TRBD1 as D (6 bases). With 4 bases removed from V and 5 bases from J, the gap between germline ends came to 12 bases. Germline CDR1 is SGHDN and CDR2 is FVKESK. This CDR3 region has 13 residues. DNA of the CDR3: TGTGCCAGCAGCCCAGATAGGGGGAACGAGCAGTACTTC. Translating it yields CASSPDRGNEQYF.

The genes are TRBV9 and TRBJ2-7; D may be TRBD1 (6 bases). The germline CDR1 and CDR2 sequences are SGDLS and YYNGEE. This CDR3 is built from 16 residues. V was cut by 3 bases and J by 3 bases, with 19 bases left in between. The CDR3 bases are TGTGCCAGCAGCGCCCAATCAGGGGCCGGGTTCTACGAGCAGTACTTC. It is translated as CASSAQSGAGFYEQYF.

The rearrangement joins TRBV28 to TRBJ1-1; 8 nucleotides align to TRBD1. The J segment lost 0 bases and the V segment lost 4 bases, leaving 4 bases of the junction unmatched. The CDR3 runs to 15 residues. CDR1 is MDHEN, CDR2 SYDVKM, per germline. DNA for the CDR3: TGTGCCAGCAGTTGGAGACAGGGGTTGAACACTGAAGCTTTCTTT. Its protein product is CASSWRQGLNTEAFF.

The chain carries TRBV11-3 and TRBJ2-1; D not certain. Germline CDR1 SGHNT, CDR2 YENEEA. V lost 1 base and J lost 9, with 7 bases in between. The CDR3 is made up of 12 amino acids. The CDR3 spells CASSLALFEQFF. CDR3 DNA: TGTGCCAGCAGCTTAGCCCTATTTGAGCAGTTCTTC.

The chain joins TRBV7-9 to TRBJ2-5; 8 bases map to TRBD1. Matching the DNA end better, TRBJ2-7 makes the J call doubtful. The CDR3 has 14 residues. Germline V gene lookup returns CDR1 SEHNR and CDR2 FQNEAQ (reference sequence). CDR3 nucleotide sequence: TGTGCCAGCAGCTCGACACAGGGGGCCTACGAGCAGTACTTC. Amino acid sequence: CASSSTQGAYEQYF.

The chain joins TRBV5-4 to TRBJ2-1; TRBD2 matches 10 bases. The CDR3 runs 18 residues. V lost 4 bases to trimming and J lost 0 bases; unmatched junction nucleotides: 10. Germline CDR1 and CDR2: SGHNT and YYREEE (reference sequence). This chain's CDR3 is CASSLGGLAPSSYNEQFF. DNA of the CDR3: TGTGCCAGCAGCCTGGGGGGACTAGCGCCCAGCTCCTACAATGAGCAGTTCTTC.

V gene TRBV27 combines with J gene TRBJ2-7; the D gene is possibly TRBD2 (6 bases). CDR1 MNHEY and CDR2 SMNVEV come from the germline V gene (reference sequence). The CDR3 covers 15 residues. Trimming left V 5 bases short and J 2 bases short, with 16 bases between. For the CDR3, the DNA is TGTGCCAGCAGTGCGGGGCTCGGGAGAGCCTACGAGCAGTACTTC. It specifies CASSAGLGRAYEQYF.